This TCR beta chain derives from a study of blood T cell repertoires in COVID-19. Only in-frame clones appear in the TCRdb table, and some are missing; sequencing was by immunoSEQ multiplex PCR. The table records under 350,000 clones, approximately 90% of them present only once. Trimming shortened V by 5 bases and J by 4 bases, and 29 bases separated the two germline ends. The CDR3 length is 19 residues. Germline CDR1 MNHEY, CDR2 SMNVEV (reference sequence). This chain connects TRBV27 to TRBJ2-5; D possibly corresponds to TRBD1 (6 bases). This clonotype was obtained from a woman between 25 and 40 years old with COVID-19, enrolled during active disease. Sequenced material: peripheral blood. The CDR3 is CASSPFSGTSWSVLETQYF. CDR3 DNA: TGTGCCAGCAGTCCTTTCAGTGGGACATCATGGAGTGTGTTAGAGACCCAGTACTTC.